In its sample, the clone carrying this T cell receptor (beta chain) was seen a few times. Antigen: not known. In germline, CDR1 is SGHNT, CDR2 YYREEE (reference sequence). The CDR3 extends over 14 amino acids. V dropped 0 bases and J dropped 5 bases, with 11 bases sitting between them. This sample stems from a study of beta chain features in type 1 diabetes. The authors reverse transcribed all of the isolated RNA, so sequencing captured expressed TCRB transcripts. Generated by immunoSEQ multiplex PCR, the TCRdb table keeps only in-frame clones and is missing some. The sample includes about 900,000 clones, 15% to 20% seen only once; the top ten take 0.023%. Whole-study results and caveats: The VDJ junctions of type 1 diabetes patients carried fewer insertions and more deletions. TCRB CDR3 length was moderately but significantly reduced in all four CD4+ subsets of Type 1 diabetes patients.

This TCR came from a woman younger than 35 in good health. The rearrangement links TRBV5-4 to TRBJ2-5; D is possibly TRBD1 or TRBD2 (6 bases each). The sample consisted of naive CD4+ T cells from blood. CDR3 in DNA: TGTGCCAGCAGCTTGGCCGGGGGCGTTGAGACCCAGTACTTC. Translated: CASSLAGGVETQYF.